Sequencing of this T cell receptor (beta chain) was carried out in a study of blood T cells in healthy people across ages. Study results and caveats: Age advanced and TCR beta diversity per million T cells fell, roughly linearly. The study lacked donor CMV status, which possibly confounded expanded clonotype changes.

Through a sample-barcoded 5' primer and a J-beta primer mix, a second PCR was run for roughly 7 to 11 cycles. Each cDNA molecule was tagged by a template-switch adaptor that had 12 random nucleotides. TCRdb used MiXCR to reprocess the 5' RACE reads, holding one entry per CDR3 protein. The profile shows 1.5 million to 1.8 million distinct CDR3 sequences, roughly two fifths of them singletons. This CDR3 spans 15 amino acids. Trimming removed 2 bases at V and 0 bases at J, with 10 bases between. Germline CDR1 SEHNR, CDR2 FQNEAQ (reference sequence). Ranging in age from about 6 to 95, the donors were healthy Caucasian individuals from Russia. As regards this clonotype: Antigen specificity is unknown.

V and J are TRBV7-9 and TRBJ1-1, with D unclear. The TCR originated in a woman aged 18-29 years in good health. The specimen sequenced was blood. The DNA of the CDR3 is TGTGCCAGCAGCTTAAGTTCGGTCATGAACACTGAAGCTTTCTTT. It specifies CASSLSSVMNTEAFF.